The source of this T cell receptor beta chain is a study of T cells in severe cutaneous drug reactions. About the research overall: Enrolled patients had probable or definite SJS/TEN or DRESS per RegiSCAR.

Carbamazepine had induced Stevens-Johnson syndrome or toxic epidermal necrolysis in the sequenced donors. Libraries were made by iRepertoire multiplex PCR with TCR subtype-specific primers for bulk and single-cell sequencing. TCRdb reprocessed the multiplex PCR reads and reports one entry per CDR3 protein, with no DNA. This sample carries 9,000 to 13,000 distinct CDR3 sequences, with around a fifth going to the ten biggest clones. Sample: cells from a skin blister. The clonotype comes from a human donor with Stevens-Johnson syndrome, a severe cutaneous drug reaction.

CDR3 loop: CSALPGQYYEQYF. The rearrangement joins TRBV20-1 to TRBJ2-7; TCRdb's assignment of TRBD1 cannot be checked, as there is no DNA. In germline, CDR1 is DFQATT, CDR2 SNEGSKA (reference sequence). The CDR3 length is 13 residues.